These 27 T cell receptor beta chains came from one sample sequenced in a study of blood T cell repertoires in COVID-19. The assay was immunoSEQ multiplex PCR, and TCRdb's table has in-frame clones only and misses some. The sample carries 250,000 to 300,000 clones, about 86% recorded once. The sequenced sample was peripheral blood. The receptors were gathered from a woman in her thirties with COVID-19, enrolled during active disease.

This sequence joins TRBV19 and TRBJ1-2; the D gene is possibly TRBD1 (6 bases). Trimming cost V 2 bases and J 4 bases, with 17 bases left between them. CDR1 and CDR2 from the germline V gene are LNHDA and SQIVND (reference sequence). The CDR3 runs to 16 residues. CDR3 loop: CASSIQYVGAGYGYTF. CDR3 DNA: TGTGCCAGTAGTATACAGTACGTGGGGGCTGGCTATGGCTACACCTTC.

The rearrangement links TRBV9 to TRBJ2-1, with D possibly matching TRBD2 (6 bases). With 3 bases removed from V and 9 bases from J, the gap between germline ends came to 10 bases. The CDR3 length is 12 residues. Germline V CDR1 and CDR2: SGDLS, YYNGEE. CDR3 protein: CASSAGSGEQFF. In DNA form, the CDR3 reads TGTGCCAGCAGCGCCGGGAGCGGTGAGCAGTTCTTC.

The chain joins TRBV4-1 to TRBJ1-1; D not resolved. Trimming cost V 0 bases and J 5 bases, with 7 bases left between them. The CDR3 is 13 amino acids. Germline CDR1 reads MGHRA; CDR2 reads YSYEKL. Written as DNA, the CDR3 is TGCGCCAGCAGCCAAGAAGGAGGGACTGAAGCTTTCTTT. This sequence encodes CASSQEGGTEAFF.

This chain links TRBV10-3 with TRBJ1-6; D is unresolved. The CDR3 contains 14 residues. Germline V gene sequence: CDR1 ENHRY, CDR2 SYGVKD. Trimming cost V 2 bases and J 9 bases, with 11 bases left between them. CDR3 DNA: TGTGCCATCAGTGAGAGAGGGTTTAGTTCACCCCTCCACTTT. It codes for CAISERGFSSPLHF.

V and J are TRBV7-2 and TRBJ2-1; 12 nucleotides align to TRBD2. The CDR3 is made up of 16 amino acids. In germline, CDR1 is SGHTA, CDR2 FQGNSA. V shed 3 bases, J shed 3 bases, and the junction held 3 bases outside the gene matches. For the CDR3, the DNA is TGTGCCAGCAGCTTCGGACTAGCGGGGAGCTACAATGAGCAGTTCTTC. Its translation: CASSFGLAGSYNEQFF.

This chain joins TRBV28 and TRBJ1-1; D might be TRBD1 (6 bases). V dropped 6 bases and J dropped 3 bases, with 17 bases sitting between them. The V gene's germline CDR1 is MDHEN and CDR2 SYDVKM. This CDR3 is 15 amino acids long. The CDR3 loop is CASSPTKSGDTEAFF. CDR3 nucleotides: TGTGCCAGCAGCCCGACAAAATCAGGGGACACTGAAGCTTTCTTT.

The rearrangement links TRBV4-1 to TRBJ1-4; D is unclear. CDR3 length: 15 residues. In germline, CDR1 is MGHRA, CDR2 YSYEKL. Trimming removed 1 base from V and 3 bases from J, with 9 bases in between. The CDR3 region has the DNA TGCGCCAGCAGCCAAGTCTCGGAGGCTAATGAAAAACTGTTTTTT. Translated: CASSQVSEANEKLFF.

The chain uses TRBV19 and TRBJ1-4, with D possibly being TRBD1 (6 bases). Per germline, CDR1 LNHDA and CDR2 SQIVND (reference sequence). The V end was cut by 6 bases, the J end by 7 bases, with 15 bases between. CDR3 length: 14 amino acids. This CDR3 is CASRLQGDSEKLFF. Here the CDR3 DNA reads TGTGCCAGTAGGCTACAGGGAGACTCTGAAAAACTGTTTTTT.

The chain combines TRBV6-4 with TRBJ1-1; D gene unclear. Germline V CDR1 and CDR2: MRHNA, SNTAGT. This CDR3 has 14 residues. Between the trimmed V and J ends, which lost 4 bases and 1 base, there was a span of 10 bases. CDR3 sequence reads: CASSGGRRNTEAFF. CDR3 coding DNA: TGTGCCAGCAGTGGCGGGAGAAGGAACACTGAAGCTTTCTTT.

V gene TRBV7-8 combines with J gene TRBJ1-1; 7 bases line up with TRBD1. The CDR3 covers 16 residues. V gave up 5 bases and J gave up 1 base; unmatched junction bases: 10. Germline V gives CDR1 SGHVS, CDR2 FQNEAQ. The CDR3 spells CASSKDRVVRNTEAFF. Here the CDR3 DNA reads TGTGCCAGCAGCAAAGACAGGGTTGTTAGGAACACTGAAGCTTTCTTT.

The table lists this clone with a count of one. This chain joins TRBV20-1 and TRBJ1-3; unclear D gene. CDR3 size: 14 residues. Germline V gives CDR1 DFQATT, CDR2 SNEGSKA (reference sequence). The ends were cut back, 3 bases at V and 1 base at J, with 10 bases in the middle. CDR3 sequence reads: CSASNTGSGNTIYF. The CDR3 DNA follows: TGCAGTGCTAGTAACACGGGTTCTGGAAACACCATATATTTT.

This chain uses TRBV11-2 with TRBJ2-7; 10 bases match TRBD1. The V gene's germline CDR1 is SGHAT and CDR2 FQNNGV. After removal of 2 bases from V and 7 bases from J, the junction contained 8 bases not matched to a gene. The CDR3 is 15 residues long. DNA of the CDR3: TGTGCCAGCAGCTTACGATGGGGACAGGGGTTGGAGCAGTACTTC. It is translated as CASSLRWGQGLEQYF.

This clone was seen a single time. The chain is built from TRBV24-1 and TRBJ1-2, with TRBD1 identical over 9 bases. Germline CDR1 and CDR2: KGHDR and SFDVKD. The ends lost 7 bases at V and 3 bases at J; junction bases unmatched: 2. The CDR3 covers 13 residues. The CDR3: CATRRTGDYGYTF. The CDR3 bases are TGTGCCACCAGGAGGACAGGGGACTATGGCTACACCTTC.

The CDR3 region is CASSIGSRSPSGNTIYF. The CDR3 region has the DNA TGTGCCAGTAGTATAGGGTCCAGGTCCCCCTCTGGAAACACCATATATTTT. The chain combines TRBV19 with TRBJ1-3; D remains unclear. The CDR3 is 17 residues long. V dropped 1 base and J dropped 0 bases, with 13 bases sitting between them. Germline V gives CDR1 LNHDA, CDR2 SQIVND (reference sequence).

V is TRBV7-8 and J is TRBJ2-7; 7 bases align to TRBD1. This CDR3 region has 15 residues. Germline assignment: CDR1 SGHVS and CDR2 FQNEAQ. The ends lost 0 bases at V and 7 bases at J; junction bases unmatched: 9. The CDR3 here is CASSLATGRLGEQYF. In DNA, the CDR3 is TGTGCCAGCAGCTTAGCGACAGGGCGGTTGGGGGAGCAGTACTTC.

The V and J genes are TRBV5-8 and TRBJ1-4; D remains ambiguous. The germline CDR1 and CDR2 sequences are SGHTS and YDEGEE. CDR3 length equals 16 residues. Trimming took off 3 bases at V and 2 bases at J, with 14 bases between the two ends. DNA of the CDR3: TGTGCCAGCAGCTACCCACTAGAATCTACTAATGAAAAACTGTTTTTT. This codes for CASSYPLESTNEKLFF. Based on the CDR3 plus reference TRBV5-8 and TRBJ1-4, the full variable domain is EAGVTQSPTHLIKTRGQQATLRCSPISGHTSVYWYQQALGLGLQFLLWYDEGEERNRGNFPPRFSGRQFPNYSSELNVNALELEDSALYLCASSYPLESTNEKLFFGSGTQLSVL.

V is TRBV2 and J is TRBJ1-3, with D possibly matching TRBD1 (6 bases). The length of the CDR3 is 14 residues. The ends were cut back, 4 bases at V and 2 bases at J, with 9 bases in the middle. CDR1 is SNHLY and CDR2 is FYNNEI in the germline V gene. The DNA of the CDR3 is TGTGCCAGCAGTGCCGAGGGGGCTGGAAACACCATATATTTT. Translated, it gives CASSAEGAGNTIYF.

Details on this clone: This sample also contains other DNA sequences that code for the same CDR3. The J gene is TRBJ2-3, the V gene TRBV5-1, with D possibly being TRBD1 (6 bases). The CDR3 has 14 amino acids. Germline values: CDR1 SGHRS, CDR2 YFSETQ. V lost 2 bases and J lost 0, with 7 bases in between. The CDR3 loop reads CASSLTGSTDTQYF. CDR3 nucleotide sequence: TGCGCCAGCAGCTTAACAGGGAGCACAGATACGCAGTATTTT.

V usage is TRBV10-3 and J usage is TRBJ1-6; 7 nucleotides agree with TRBD1. Germline CDR1 and CDR2: ENHRY and SYGVKD. This CDR3 comprises 17 residues. Trimming removed 6 bases from V and 0 bases from J; junction bases left unmatched: 8. The CDR3 reads CAIRPGQASSYNSPLHF. The DNA for the CDR3 is TGTGCCATCAGGCCCGGACAGGCTAGCTCCTATAATTCACCCCTCCACTTT.

The chain couples TRBV3-1 (or the pseudogene TRBV3-2) to TRBJ2-1, with 9 bases aligning to TRBD2. The V gene's germline CDR1 is LGHDT and CDR2 YNNKEL (reference sequence). V dropped 6 bases and J dropped 3; count of bases not matched to a gene: 12. CDR3 length: 17 residues. Here the CDR3 reads CASSPKRRGGLYNEQFF. CDR3 coding DNA: TGTGCCAGCAGTCCGAAGCGGCGGGGGGGCCTCTACAATGAGCAGTTCTTC.

This chain links TRBV13 with TRBJ2-5, with a possible D match to TRBD1 (6 bases). The CDR3 has 14 amino acids. With 6 bases removed from V and 7 bases from J, the gap between germline ends came to 18 bases. CDR1 and CDR2 from the germline V gene are PRHDT and FYEKMQ (reference sequence). CDR3 DNA: TGTGCCAGCAGTCGCGACATGGGGGCTGGGACCCAGTACTTC. Its translation is CASSRDMGAGTQYF.

V usage is TRBV15 and J usage is TRBJ1-2; D possibly corresponds to TRBD1 (5 bases). The CDR3 consists of 15 residues. V was clipped by 3 bases and J by 6 bases, with 17 bases between them. CDR1 is LNHNV, CDR2 YYDKDF, per germline (reference sequence). As DNA, the CDR3 is TGTGCCACCAGCAGTCGAAAAGGGGCCCGAGATGGCTACACCTTC. This codes for CATSSRKGARDGYTF. The whole variable domain, remainder taken from reference TRBV15 and TRBJ1-2, is DAMVIQNPRYQVTQFGKPVTLSCSQTLNHNVMYWYQQKSSQAPKLLFHYYDKDFNNEADTPDNFQSRRPNTSFCFLDIRSPGLGDTAMYLCATSSRKGARDGYTFGSGTRLTVV.

The chain uses TRBV3-1 (or the pseudogene TRBV3-2) and TRBJ2-2; D perhaps matches TRBD1 (5 bases). Germline lookup yields CDR1 LGHDT and CDR2 YNNKEL (reference sequence). The CDR3 runs to 17 residues. Trimming removed 1 base at V and 4 bases at J, with 16 bases between. The CDR3 loop is CASSQVLGPSLTGELFF. DNA of the CDR3: TGTGCCAGCAGCCAAGTGTTGGGGCCAAGCCTCACCGGGGAGCTGTTTTTT.

V and J are TRBV9 and TRBJ2-3, with D possibly TRBD2 on 6 matching bases. This CDR3 has 15 amino acids. V was shortened by 3 bases and J by 0 bases, with 11 bases between the two germline ends. Germline V gene data show CDR1 as SGDLS and CDR2 as YYNGEE. DNA of the CDR3: TGTGCCAGCAGCGCGGGACTTACTAGCACAGATACGCAGTATTTT. It specifies CASSAGLTSTDTQYF.

V is TRBV6-6 and J is TRBJ2-1, with a weak D call TRBD2 (6 bases). The CDR3 totals 17 residues. CDR1 and CDR2 (germline): MNHNY, SVGAGI (reference sequence). Trimming shortened V by 5 bases and J by 0 bases, and 17 bases separated the two germline ends. The DNA of the CDR3 is TGTGCCAGCAGTCCCAGGGTTAGCGGTCGCTCCTACAATGAGCAGTTCTTC. Amino acid sequence: CASSPRVSGRSYNEQFF.

The chain combines TRBV5-5 with TRBJ1-3; D might be TRBD1 (6 bases). The CDR3 length is 17 residues. Germline lookup yields CDR1 SGHKS and CDR2 YYEKEE (reference sequence). The V gene lost 4 bases and the J gene lost 0 bases, with 17 bases spanning the gap. The CDR3 sequence: CASSRTGGPSSGNTIYF. The DNA for the CDR3 is TGTGCCAGCAGCCGTACCGGGGGGCCGAGCTCTGGAAACACCATATATTTT.

Written as DNA, the CDR3 is TGTGCCAGGGCGGGGGGGGACACAGATACGCAGTATTTT. Encoded protein: CARAGGDTDTQYF. This chain links TRBV2 with TRBJ2-3; 9 bases are shared with TRBD2. The CDR3 spans 13 residues. V lost 9 bases and J lost 2; bases outside the gene matches: 3. Germline V gives CDR1 SNHLY, CDR2 FYNNEI.